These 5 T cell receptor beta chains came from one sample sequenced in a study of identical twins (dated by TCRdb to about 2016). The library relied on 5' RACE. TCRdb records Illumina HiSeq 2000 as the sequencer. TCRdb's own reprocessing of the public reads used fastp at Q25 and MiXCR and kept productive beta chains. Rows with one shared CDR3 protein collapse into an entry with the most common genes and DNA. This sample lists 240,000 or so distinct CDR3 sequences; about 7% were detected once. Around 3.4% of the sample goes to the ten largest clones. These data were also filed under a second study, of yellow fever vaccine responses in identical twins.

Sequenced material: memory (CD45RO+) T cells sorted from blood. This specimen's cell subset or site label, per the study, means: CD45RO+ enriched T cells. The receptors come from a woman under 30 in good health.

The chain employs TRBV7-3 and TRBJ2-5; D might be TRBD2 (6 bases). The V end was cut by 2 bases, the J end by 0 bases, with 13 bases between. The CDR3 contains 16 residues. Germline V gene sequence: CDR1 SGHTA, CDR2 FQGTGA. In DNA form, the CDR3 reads TGTGCCAGCAGCTTACTGTCTAGCGCGTACCAAGAGACCCAGTACTTC. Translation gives CASSLLSSAYQETQYF. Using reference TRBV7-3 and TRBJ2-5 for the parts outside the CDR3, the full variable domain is GAGVSQTPSNKVTEKGKYVELRCDPISGHTALYWYRQSLGQGPEFLIYFQGTGAADDSGLPNDRFFAVRPEGSVSTLKIQRTERGDSAVYLCASSLLSSAYQETQYFGPGTRLLVL.

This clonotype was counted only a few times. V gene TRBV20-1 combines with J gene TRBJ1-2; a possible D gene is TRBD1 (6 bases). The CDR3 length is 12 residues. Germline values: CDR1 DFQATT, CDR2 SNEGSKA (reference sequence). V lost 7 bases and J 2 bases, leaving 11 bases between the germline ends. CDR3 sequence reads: CSEMTGNYGYTF. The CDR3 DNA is TGCAGTGAAATGACAGGAAACTATGGCTACACCTTC.

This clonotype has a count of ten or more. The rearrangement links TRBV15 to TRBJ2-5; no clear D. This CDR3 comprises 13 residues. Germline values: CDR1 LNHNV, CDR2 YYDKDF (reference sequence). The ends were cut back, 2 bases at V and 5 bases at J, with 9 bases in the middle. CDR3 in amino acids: CATSRYAWETQYF. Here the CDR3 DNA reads TGTGCCACCAGCAGATATGCCTGGGAGACCCAGTACTTC.

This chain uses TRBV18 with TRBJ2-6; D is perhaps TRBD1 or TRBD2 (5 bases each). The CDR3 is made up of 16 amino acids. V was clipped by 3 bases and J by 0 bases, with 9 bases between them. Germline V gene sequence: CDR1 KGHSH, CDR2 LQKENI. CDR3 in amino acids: CASSPGRASGANVLTF. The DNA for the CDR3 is TGTGCCAGCTCACCGGGACGGGCCTCTGGGGCCAACGTCCTGACTTTC.

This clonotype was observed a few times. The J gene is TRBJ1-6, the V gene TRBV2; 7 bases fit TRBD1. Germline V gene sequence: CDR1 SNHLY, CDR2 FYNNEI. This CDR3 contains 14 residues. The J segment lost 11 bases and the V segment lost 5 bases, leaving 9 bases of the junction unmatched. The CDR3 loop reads CASSLTTGRTPLHF. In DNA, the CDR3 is TGTGCCAGCAGTCTGACGACAGGGCGCACACCCCTCCACTTT.